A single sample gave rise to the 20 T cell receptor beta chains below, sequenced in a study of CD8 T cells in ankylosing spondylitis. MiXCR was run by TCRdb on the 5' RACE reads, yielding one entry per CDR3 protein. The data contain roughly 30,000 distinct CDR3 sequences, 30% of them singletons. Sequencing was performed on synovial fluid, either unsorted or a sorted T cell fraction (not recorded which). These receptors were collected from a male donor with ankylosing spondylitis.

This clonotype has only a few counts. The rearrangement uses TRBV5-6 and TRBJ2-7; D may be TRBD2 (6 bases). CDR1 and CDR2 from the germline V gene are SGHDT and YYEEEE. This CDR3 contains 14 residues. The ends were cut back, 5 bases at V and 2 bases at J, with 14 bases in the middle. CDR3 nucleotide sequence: TGTGCCAGCAGACAAAGGCGGGACGCCTACGAGCAGTACGTC. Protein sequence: CASRQRRDAYEQYV.

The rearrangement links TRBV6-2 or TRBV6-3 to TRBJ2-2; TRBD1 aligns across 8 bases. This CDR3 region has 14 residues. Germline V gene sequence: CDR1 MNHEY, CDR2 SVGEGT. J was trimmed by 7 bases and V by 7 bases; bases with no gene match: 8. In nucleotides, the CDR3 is TGTGCCAGCATGTCCAGGGGGCAGGTCGGGGAGCTGTTTTTT. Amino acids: CASMSRGQVGELFF.

CDR3 sequence (DNA): TGTGCCAGCAGTTACCAGCGGGCCGGGGAGCTGTTTTTT. It codes for CASSYQRAGELFF. The J gene is TRBJ2-2, the V gene TRBV6-5, with D possibly being TRBD2 (6 bases). Germline CDR1 reads MNHEY; CDR2 reads SVGAGI. The CDR3 length is 13 residues. V was shortened by 2 bases and J by 6 bases, with 7 bases between the two germline ends.

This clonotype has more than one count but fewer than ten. The CDR3 region has the DNA TGTGCCAGCAACGGAAAATACAAGGGACTAGCGGGAGGGAACAATGAGCAGTTCTTC. Amino acid sequence: CASNGKYKGLAGGNNEQFF. This chain joins TRBV6-1 and TRBJ2-1; the match to TRBD2 covers 16 bases. The J segment lost 5 bases and the V segment lost 7 bases, leaving 14 bases of the junction unmatched. Germline CDR1 and CDR2: MNHNS and SASEGT. CDR3 size: 19 residues.

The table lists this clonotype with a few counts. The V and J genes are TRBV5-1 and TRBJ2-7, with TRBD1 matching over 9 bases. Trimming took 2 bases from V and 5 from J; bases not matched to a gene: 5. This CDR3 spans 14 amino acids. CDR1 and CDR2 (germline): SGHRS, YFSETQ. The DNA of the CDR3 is TGCGCCAGCAGCTTCACAGGGGGCCGGAACGAGCAGTACTTC. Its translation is CASSFTGGRNEQYF.

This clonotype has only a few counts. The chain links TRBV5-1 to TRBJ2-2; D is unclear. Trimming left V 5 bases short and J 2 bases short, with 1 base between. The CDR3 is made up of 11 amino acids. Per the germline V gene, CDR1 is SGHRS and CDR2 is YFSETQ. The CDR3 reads CASSNTGELFF. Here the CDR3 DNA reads TGCGCCAGCAGTAACACCGGGGAGCTGTTTTTT. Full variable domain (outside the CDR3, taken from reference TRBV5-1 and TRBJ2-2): KAGVTQTPRYLIKTRGQQVTLSCSPISGHRSVSWYQQTPGQGLQFLFEYFSETQRNKGNFPGRFSGRQFSNSRSEMNVSTLELGDSALYLCASSNTGELFFGEGSRLTVL.

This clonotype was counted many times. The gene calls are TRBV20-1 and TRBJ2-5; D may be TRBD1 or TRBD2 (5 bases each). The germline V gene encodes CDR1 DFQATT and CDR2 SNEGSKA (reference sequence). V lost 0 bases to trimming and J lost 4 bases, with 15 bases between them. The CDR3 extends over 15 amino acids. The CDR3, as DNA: TGCAGTGCTAGAGATCGGGGCCGTGCAGGAGAGACCCAGTACTTC. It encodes CSARDRGRAGETQYF.

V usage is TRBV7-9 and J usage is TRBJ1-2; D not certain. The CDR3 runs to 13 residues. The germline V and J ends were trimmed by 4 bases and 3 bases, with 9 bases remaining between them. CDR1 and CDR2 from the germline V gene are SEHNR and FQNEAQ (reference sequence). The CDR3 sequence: CASSSAIYYGYTF. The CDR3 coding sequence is TGTGCCAGCAGCTCGGCCATTTACTATGGCTACACCTTC.

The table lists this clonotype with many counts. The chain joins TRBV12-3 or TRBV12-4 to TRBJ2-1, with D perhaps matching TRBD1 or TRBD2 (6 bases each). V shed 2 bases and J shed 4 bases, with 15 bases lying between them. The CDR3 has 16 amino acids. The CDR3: CASSLHRGGPYNEQFF. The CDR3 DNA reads TGTGCCAGCAGTTTACACCGTGGGGGGCCGTACAATGAGCAGTTCTTC.

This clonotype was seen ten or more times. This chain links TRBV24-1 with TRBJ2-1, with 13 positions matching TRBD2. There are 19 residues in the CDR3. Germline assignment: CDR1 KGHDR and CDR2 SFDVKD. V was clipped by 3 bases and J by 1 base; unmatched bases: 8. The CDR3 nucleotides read TGTGCCACCAGTGATACGACTAGCGGGGGGTCGAGGTCCTACAATGAGCAGTTCTTC. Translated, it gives CATSDTTSGGSRSYNEQFF.

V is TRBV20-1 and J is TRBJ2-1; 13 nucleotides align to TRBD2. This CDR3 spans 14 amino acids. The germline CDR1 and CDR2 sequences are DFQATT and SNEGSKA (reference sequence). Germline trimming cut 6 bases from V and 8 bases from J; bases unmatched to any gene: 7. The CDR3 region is CSAARTSGSDEQFF. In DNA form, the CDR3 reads TGCAGTGCCGCTAGGACTAGCGGGAGTGATGAGCAGTTCTTC.

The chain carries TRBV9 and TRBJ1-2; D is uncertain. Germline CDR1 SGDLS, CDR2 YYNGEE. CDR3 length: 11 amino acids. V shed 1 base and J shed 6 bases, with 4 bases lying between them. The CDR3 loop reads CASSVQDGYTF. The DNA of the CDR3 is TGTGCCAGCAGCGTACAGGATGGCTACACCTTC. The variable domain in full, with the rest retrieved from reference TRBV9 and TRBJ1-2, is DSGVTQTPKHLITATGQRVTLRCSPRSGDLSVYWYQQSLDQGLQFLIQYYNGEERAKGNILERFSAQQFPDLHSELNLSSLELGDSALYFCASSVQDGYTFGSGTRLTVV.

Here the CDR3 reads CASSRGAGRYNEQFF. The CDR3 bases are TGTGCCAGCAGCCGTGGGGCAGGGCGCTACAATGAGCAGTTCTTC. The chain employs TRBV7-9 and TRBJ2-1; TRBD1 is a possible D gene (5 bases). Germline V lookup: CDR1 SEHNR, CDR2 FQNEAQ (reference sequence). V was pared by 5 bases and J by 3 bases, with 14 bases between. The CDR3 has 15 amino acids. Together with reference TRBV7-9 and TRBJ2-1, the CDR3 gives the full variable domain: DTGVSQNPRHKITKRGQNVTFRCDPISEHNRLYWYRQTLGQGPEFLTYFQNEAQLEKSRLLSDRFSAERPKGSFSTLEIQRTEQGDSAMYLCASSRGAGRYNEQFFGPGTRLTVL.

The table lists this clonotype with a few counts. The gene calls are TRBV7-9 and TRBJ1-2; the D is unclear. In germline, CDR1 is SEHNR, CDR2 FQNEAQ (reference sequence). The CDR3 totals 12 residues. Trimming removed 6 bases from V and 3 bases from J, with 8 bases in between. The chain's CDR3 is CASRGQHYGYTF. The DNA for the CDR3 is TGTGCCAGCAGGGGCCAGCACTATGGCTACACCTTC.

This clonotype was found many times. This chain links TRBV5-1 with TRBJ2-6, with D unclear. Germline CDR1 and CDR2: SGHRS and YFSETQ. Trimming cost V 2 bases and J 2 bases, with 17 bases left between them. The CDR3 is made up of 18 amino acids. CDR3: CASSLNSPERAGANVLTF. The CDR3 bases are TGCGCCAGCAGCTTAAACAGCCCGGAAAGAGCTGGGGCCAACGTCCTGACTTTC.

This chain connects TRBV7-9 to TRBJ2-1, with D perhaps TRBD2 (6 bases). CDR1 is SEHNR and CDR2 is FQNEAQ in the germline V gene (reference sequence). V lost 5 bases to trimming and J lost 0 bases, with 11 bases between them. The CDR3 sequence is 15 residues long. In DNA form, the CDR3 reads TGTGCCAGCAGCCCCCGGGACTCCTCCTACAATGAGCAGTTCTTC. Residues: CASSPRDSSYNEQFF.

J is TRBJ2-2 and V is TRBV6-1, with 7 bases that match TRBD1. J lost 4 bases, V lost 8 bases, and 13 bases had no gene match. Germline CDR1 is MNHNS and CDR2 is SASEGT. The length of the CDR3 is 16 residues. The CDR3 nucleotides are TGTGCCAGCCCCAAGGGGGAGACAGGGCCCACCGGGGAGCTGTTTTTT. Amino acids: CASPKGETGPTGELFF.

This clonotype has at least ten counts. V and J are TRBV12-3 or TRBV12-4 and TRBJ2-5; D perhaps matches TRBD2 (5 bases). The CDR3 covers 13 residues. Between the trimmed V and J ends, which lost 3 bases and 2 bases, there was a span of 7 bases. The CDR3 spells CASSFKRQETQYF. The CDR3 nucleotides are TGTGCCAGCAGTTTCAAGCGGCAAGAGACCCAGTACTTC.

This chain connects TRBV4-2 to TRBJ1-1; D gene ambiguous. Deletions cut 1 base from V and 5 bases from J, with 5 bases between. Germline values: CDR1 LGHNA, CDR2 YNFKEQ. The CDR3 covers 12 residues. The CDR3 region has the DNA TGTGCCAGCAGCCAAGTGAGAACTGAAGCTTTCTTT. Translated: CASSQVRTEAFF.

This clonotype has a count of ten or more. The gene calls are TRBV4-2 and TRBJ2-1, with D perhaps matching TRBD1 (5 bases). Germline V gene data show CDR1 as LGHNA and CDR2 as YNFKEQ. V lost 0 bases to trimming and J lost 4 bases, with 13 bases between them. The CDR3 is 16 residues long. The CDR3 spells CASSQDESQGYNEQFF. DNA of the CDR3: TGTGCCAGCAGCCAAGATGAAAGTCAGGGTTACAATGAGCAGTTCTTC.